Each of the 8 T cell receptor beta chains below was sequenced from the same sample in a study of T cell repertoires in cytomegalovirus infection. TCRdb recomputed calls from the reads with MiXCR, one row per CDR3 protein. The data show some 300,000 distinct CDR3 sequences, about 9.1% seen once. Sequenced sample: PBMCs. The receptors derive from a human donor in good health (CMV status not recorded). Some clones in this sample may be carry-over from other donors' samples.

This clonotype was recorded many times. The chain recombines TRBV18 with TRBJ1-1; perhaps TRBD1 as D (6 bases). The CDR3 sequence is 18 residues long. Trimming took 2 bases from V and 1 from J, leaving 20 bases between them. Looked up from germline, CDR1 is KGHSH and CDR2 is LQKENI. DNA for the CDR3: TGTGCCAGCTCACCATCGAGAAGGGGGGCTTTTCCGAACACTGAAGCTTTCTTT. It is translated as CASSPSRRGAFPNTEAFF. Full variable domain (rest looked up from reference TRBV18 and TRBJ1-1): NAGVMQNPRHLVRRRGQEARLRCSPMKGHSHVYWYRQLPEEGLKFMVYLQKENIIDESGMPKERFSAEFPKEGPSILRIQQVVRGDSAAYFCASSPSRRGAFPNTEAFFGQGTRLTVV.

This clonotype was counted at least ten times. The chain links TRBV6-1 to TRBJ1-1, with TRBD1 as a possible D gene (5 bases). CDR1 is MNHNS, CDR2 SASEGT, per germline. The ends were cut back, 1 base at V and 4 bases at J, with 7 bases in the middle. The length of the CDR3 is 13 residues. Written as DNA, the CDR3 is TGTGCCAGCAGTGAAGGGGGGTCCACTGAAGCTTTCTTT. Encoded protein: CASSEGGSTEAFF.

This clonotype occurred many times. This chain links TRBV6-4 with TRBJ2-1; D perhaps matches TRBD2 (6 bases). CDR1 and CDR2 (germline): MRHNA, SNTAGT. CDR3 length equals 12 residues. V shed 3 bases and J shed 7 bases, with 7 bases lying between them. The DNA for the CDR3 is TGTGCCAGCAGTGATGGGAGGAATGAGCAGTTCTTC. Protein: CASSDGRNEQFF.

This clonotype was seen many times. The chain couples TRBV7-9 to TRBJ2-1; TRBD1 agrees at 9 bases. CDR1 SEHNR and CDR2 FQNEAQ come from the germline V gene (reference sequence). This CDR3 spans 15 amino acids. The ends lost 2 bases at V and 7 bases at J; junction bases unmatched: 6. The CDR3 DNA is TGTGCCAGCAGCTTACTGGACAGGGGCCTAAATGAGCAGTTCTTC. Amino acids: CASSLLDRGLNEQFF.

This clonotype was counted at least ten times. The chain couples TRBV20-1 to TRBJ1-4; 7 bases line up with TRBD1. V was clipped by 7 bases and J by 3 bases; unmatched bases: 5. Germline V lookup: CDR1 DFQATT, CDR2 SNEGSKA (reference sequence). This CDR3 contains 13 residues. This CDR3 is CSGRDSANEKLFF. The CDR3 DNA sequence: TGCAGTGGACGGGACAGTGCTAATGAAAAACTGTTTTTT.

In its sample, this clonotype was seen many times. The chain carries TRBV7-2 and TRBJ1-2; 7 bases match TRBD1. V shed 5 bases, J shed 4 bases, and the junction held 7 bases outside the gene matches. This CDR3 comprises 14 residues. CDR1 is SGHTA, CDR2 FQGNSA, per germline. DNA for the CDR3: TGTGCCAGCAGCACCTCACAGGGGCCCTATGGCTACACCTTC. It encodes CASSTSQGPYGYTF.

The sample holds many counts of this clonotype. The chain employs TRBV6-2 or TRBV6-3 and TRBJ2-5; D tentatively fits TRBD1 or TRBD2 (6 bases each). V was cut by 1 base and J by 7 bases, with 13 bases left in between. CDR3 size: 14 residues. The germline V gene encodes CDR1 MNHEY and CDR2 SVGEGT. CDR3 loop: CASSYFTGAATQYF. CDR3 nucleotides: TGTGCCAGCAGTTACTTCACGGGGGCTGCGACCCAGTACTTC.

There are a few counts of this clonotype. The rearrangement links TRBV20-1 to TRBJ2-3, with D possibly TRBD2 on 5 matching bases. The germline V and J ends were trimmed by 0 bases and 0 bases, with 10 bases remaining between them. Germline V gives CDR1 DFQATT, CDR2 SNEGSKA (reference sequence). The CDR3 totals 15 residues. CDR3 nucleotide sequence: TGCAGTGCTAGAGACGACGGGGTGAGCACAGATACGCAGTATTTT. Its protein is CSARDDGVSTDTQYF.